This TCR beta chain was sequenced during a study of PD-1 blockade in classical Hodgkin lymphoma (TCRdb year 2020). At the level of the whole study: Nivolumab dosing was 3 mg/kg intravenously every 2 weeks, continuing until either disease progression or unacceptable toxicity. A peripheral blood immune signature of response to PD-1 blockade in classical Hodgkin lymphoma was defined using TCR beta sequencing and CyTOF.

Read against the paper, the sample's time point label means: cycle 2 day 1 (C2D1) of nivolumab. Relapse after autologous stem cell transplantation had occurred in all trial patients, and cohorts A, B and C were distinguished by prior brentuximab vedotin exposure. The trial cohort included 45 to 65 patients with relapsed/refractory classical Hodgkin lymphoma, and each patient had a best overall response of complete response, partial response or progressive disease. Single-agent nivolumab was administered to trial patients in the multi-cohort phase II CheckMate 205 trial. Best overall response was determined by an independent review committee according to the 2007 International Working Group response criteria. PBMCs from the trial were collected at three points: immediately before nivolumab initiation (C1D1), and during therapy at cycle 2 day 1 and cycle 4 day 1. Peripheral blood was collected in 8 mL Vacutainer Cell Preparation Tubes, from which PBMCs were isolated by centrifugation and then cryopreserved.

The Qiagen DNeasy kit was used to extract genomic DNA from unsorted PBMCs and from the negatively selected CD4+ and CD8+ fractions. TCR beta CDR3 regions were amplified by immunoSEQ multiplex PCR using primers annealing to V and J segments. Amplification bias was minimized using a synthetic immune receptor repertoire, and residual bias was removed computationally after sequencing. The paper's processing steps were these. Repertoire diversity was quantified as the Shannon entropy index using custom Python scripts. Unsorted, CD4+ and CD8+ repertoires were examined separately, except in combined analyses, for which CD4+ and CD8+ sequences were merged in silico. Clonal expansion was defined as a frequency increase of at least 2-fold after treatment compared with C1D1, and clones undetected at baseline were assigned a pseudocount of 0.5. Singleton clones were defined as clones with 0 or 1 copy at C1D1, and non-singleton clones were defined as clones with 2 or more copies. Clones expanded in unsorted samples were labelled as CD4+, CD8+ or unknown by matching protein sequences in sorted samples from the same patient. Diversity changes from C1D1 to C4D1 were tested in paired samples using Wilcoxon tests. The table comes from immuneACCESS by way of TCRdb, which keeps in-frame sequences with V and J called. Part of the clones is missing from these tables; in studies checked, under half for an unresolved V gene and the rest for unknown reasons. The V and J calls and clone size come from that table; D and trimming were worked out from the DNA. The sample table records 90,000 to 120,000 clones; 70% to 90% of these occur just once. The biggest ten clones account for 15% to 20% of the sample.

Comments on this clone: This clone's antigen is unknown. No much larger clone exists at a distance of one base, and base qualities are not known.

In the germline V gene, CDR1 corresponds to SGHVS and CDR2 to FNYEAQ. From cysteine to phenylalanine, the CDR3 is 14 amino acids long. Only the CDR3 DNA is retained, 42 bases long and in frame from the first base. V sheds 1 base and J sheds 7 bases, leaving 11 bases between their ends. Overall study outcomes, separate from this receptor: Lower diversity was seen in patients whose nivolumab began less than 1 year after ASCT, and these patients were left out of later analyses so that immune reconstitution would not confound the results. Baseline diversity similar to that of newly diagnosed patients was observed in trial patients achieving complete response, whereas significantly lower diversity was observed in partial responders and progressors. Baseline TCR diversity was reported to be lower in newly diagnosed patients than in healthy donors and to be lower still in relapsed/refractory patients. A significant rise by C4D1 was seen in CD4+ but not CD8+ TCR diversity (p=0.0027 vs p=0.16), with the rise being most apparent in complete responders (p=0.02). The study covered only a single clinical trial cohort, and the causes of the repertoire differences, possibly disease activity or prior therapy, were still not defined.

The V and J genes are TRBV7-6 and TRBJ1-5; the D gene is perhaps TRBD1, from 5 matching bases. The material was peripheral blood mononuclear cells (PBMCs), obtained before the second cycle of nivolumab. The sequence derives from a human donor with classical Hodgkin lymphoma. The CDR3 amino acid sequence is: CASSLVSGDQPQHF. The sequenced DNA: TGTGCCAGCAGCTTAGTAAGCGGGGACCAGCCCCAGCATTTT. With the portions outside the CDR3 filled from the reference TRBV7-6 and TRBJ1-5 genes, the complete variable region becomes GAGVSQSPRYKVTKRGQDVALRCDPISGHVSLYWYRQALGQGPEFLTYFNYEAQQDKSGLPNDRFSAERPEGSISTLTIQRTEQRDSAMYRCASSLVSGDQPQHFGDGTRLSIL.